These T cell receptor beta chains were read from a single sample in a study of T cell responses to AZD1222 COVID-19 vaccine. Measured with immunoSEQ multiplex PCR; TCRdb has only the in-frame clones, and not every one. Among 150,000 to 200,000 clones, roughly 93% were seen once, and the ten largest hold approximately 0.97%. This specimen consisted of peripheral blood, obtained on day 0 of AZD1222 vaccination. These receptors were collected from an adult in good health. Both conserved end residues are part of each CDR3. The D gene is left open where the match is weak. Clone size, where shown, is once, few, many, or a class for clones that have expanded.

j_call clone_size d_call v_call cdr3_aa cdr3_nt
TRBJ2-5 . TRBD1 TRBV13 CASSLQQGQETQYF TGTGCCAGCAGCTTACAACAGGGGCAAGAGACCCAGTACTTC
TRBJ2-2 . . TRBV6-5 CASRSSGGGTGELFF TGTGCCAGCAGGTCATCCGGGGGTGGCACCGGGGAGCTGTTTTTT
TRBJ1-4 once . TRBV27 CASSCWEKLFF TGTGCCAGCAGTTGTTGGGAAAAACTGTTTTTT
TRBJ2-3 . . TRBV15 CATSSAVNTQYF TGTGCCACCAGCAGTGCTGTGAATACGCAGTATTTT
TRBJ1-5 . . TRBV10-1 CASSEAQGGNQPQHF TGCGCCAGCAGTGAAGCGCAGGGTGGCAATCAGCCCCAGCATTTT
TRBJ1-1 . . TRBV18 CASSPPSMPDAEAFF TGTGCCAGCTCACCACCGTCCATGCCGGACGCTGAAGCTTTCTTT
TRBJ1-4 . . TRBV4-1 CASSHGDTENEKLFF TGCGCCAGCAGCCACGGTGACACAGAAAATGAAAAACTGTTTTTT
TRBJ1-2 . . TRBV15 CATSIDSLYGYTF TGTGCCACCAGCATAGACAGTCTCTATGGCTACACCTTC
TRBJ2-1 . . TRBV7-2 CASSPFGVASEQFF TGTGCCAGCAGCCCTTTCGGCGTCGCGAGTGAGCAGTTCTTC
TRBJ1-1 . TRBD1 TRBV27 CASSDGTGSVTEAFF TGTGCCAGCAGTGACGGGACAGGGTCGGTCACTGAAGCTTTCTTT
TRBJ1-4 . TRBD1 TRBV7-8 CASSTVPGQGDNEKLFF TGTGCCAGCAGCACAGTCCCGGGACAGGGGGATAATGAAAAACTGTTTTTT
TRBJ1-2 . . TRBV18 CASSPIPGDGYTF TGTGCCAGCTCACCGATCCCGGGGGATGGCTACACCTTC
TRBJ2-1 . . TRBV6-6 CASSGTGIRRNNEQFF TGTGCCAGCAGCGGGACGGGGATAAGAAGGAACAATGAGCAGTTCTTC
TRBJ2-5 . . TRBV10-3 CAISELLAQETQYF TGTGCCATCAGTGAGTTGCTAGCCCAAGAGACCCAGTACTTC
TRBJ2-7 . TRBD1 TRBV7-2 CASSLGQDTYEQYF TGTGCCAGCAGCCTAGGACAGGACACCTACGAGCAGTACTTC